The 32 T cell receptor beta chains presented below share a single source sample, sequenced in a study of tumor-infiltrating lymphocytes in primary liver carcinoma. Total RNA (approximately 450 ng) served as template for TCR beta cDNA synthesis primed by a constant-region primer. Nested multiplex PCR, run for three rounds with slightly modified ARM-PCR, yielded TCR beta libraries. A C-beta reverse primer was combined with TRBV1-TRBV30 forward primers in the first two PCR rounds, and each round had approximately 9 cycles. TCRdb processed the multiplex PCR reads anew with MiXCR; each CDR3 protein has one entry. The table includes around 50,000 distinct CDR3 sequences, 70% to 85% detected once. Co-extracting RNA and DNA was done with 20-30 mg of unsorted bulk tissue as input. Source material: liver tumor tissue from sampling region 3. Subset here: tumor region T3, left-lateral pole. The receptor set was obtained from a man between 40 and 49 years old with primary liver carcinoma and hepatitis B virus infection.

This clonotype was seen once. The chain joins TRBV5-4 to TRBJ1-1, with 7 positions matching TRBD1. Germline CDR1 reads SGHNT; CDR2 reads YYREEE (reference sequence). Trimming cost V 6 bases and J 1 base; bases outside gene matches: 12. The CDR3 extends over 16 amino acids. The CDR3 DNA reads as TGTGCCAGCAACTTTGGGGCTGGGACAGCGAACACTGAAGCTTTCTTT. Translating gives CASNFGAGTANTEAFF. The full variable domain, completed using reference TRBV5-4 and TRBJ1-1, is ETGVTQSPTHLIKTRGQQVTLRCSSQSGHNTVSWYQQALGQGPQFIFQYYREEENGRGNFPPRFSGLQFPNYSSELNVNALELDDSALYLCASNFGAGTANTEAFFGQGTRLTVV.

The rearrangement uses TRBV6-6 and TRBJ2-3; TRBD1 or TRBD2 may be the D gene (5 bases each). V lost 2 bases and J lost 11, with 20 bases in between. There are 15 residues in the CDR3. The germline V gene encodes CDR1 MNHNY and CDR2 SVGAGI (reference sequence). CDR3 loop: CASSYVGDGTGMQYF. The CDR3 DNA is TGTGCCAGCAGTTACGTCGGGGACGGCACAGGTATGCAGTATTTT.

This clonotype was picked up many times. This chain uses TRBV12-3 or TRBV12-4 with TRBJ2-3; no definite D call. V gave up 4 bases and J gave up 5 bases, with 19 bases separating them. The length of the CDR3 is 16 residues. Here the CDR3 reads CASSSFSPPTGDTQYF. The CDR3 DNA is TGTGCCAGCAGTTCCTTTTCCCCACCTACCGGAGATACGCAGTATTTT.

This clonotype was seen repeatedly, ten times or more. The CDR3 does not end in the conserved phenylalanine or tryptophan, so this is likely a read error. The gene calls are TRBV6-5 and TRBJ1-5; D is possibly TRBD1 (5 bases). V was cut by 2 bases and J by 0 bases, with 8 bases left in between. The CDR3 totals 15 residues. CDR1 and CDR2 (germline): MNHEY, SVGAGI. The DNA of the CDR3 is TGTGCCAGCAGTTACAGCAGGGATAGCAATCAGCCCCAGCATTCT. Its protein product is CASSYSRDSNQPQHS.

Note on this clonotype: A read error may produce the germline difference seen at one junction end. The chain carries TRBV28 and TRBJ2-7; D is undetermined. Germline values: CDR1 MDHEN, CDR2 SYDVKM. The CDR3 runs to 15 residues. CDR3 DNA sequence: TGTACCAGCAGTTTATTCATGGGCAGATCCTACGAGGAGTACTTC. This gives the protein CTSSLFMGRSYEEYF.

With regard to this clonotype: No conserved phenylalanine or tryptophan ends this CDR3, so it is likely a read error. V gene TRBV11-3 combines with J gene TRBJ2-5, with D tentatively TRBD2 (6 bases). CDR1 and CDR2 (germline): SGHNT, YENEEA. The CDR3 runs 13 residues. This CDR3 is CTSSRGTVETQYS. The CDR3 region has the DNA TGTACCAGCAGCAGAGGGACTGTAGAGACCCAGTACTCC.

As for this clonotype: This likely comes from a read error, as the CDR3 has no conserved phenylalanine or tryptophan at its end. The chain uses TRBV11-2 and TRBJ2-2; 7 bases line up with TRBD2. CDR1 and CDR2 (germline): SGHAT, FQNNGV. This CDR3 is 16 amino acids long. CDR3 bases: TGCGCCAGCAGCTTAGTAGCGCCAGCGGGAACCGGGGAGCTGTTTATT. Residues: CASSLVAPAGTGELFI.

This clonotype was counted between two and nine times. A much larger clonotype is one base distant, so this may be a read error. The chain is built from TRBV5-1 and TRBJ2-1, with D perhaps TRBD1 or TRBD2 (6 bases each). The CDR3 runs 16 residues. Trimming left V 0 bases short and J 10 bases short, with 20 bases between. Per the germline V gene, CDR1 is SGHRS and CDR2 is YFSETQ. CDR3 region: CASSLGTVPFRGEQFF. CDR3 nucleotide sequence: TGCGCCAGCAGCTTGGGGACAGTCCCCTTCCGGGGGGAGCAGTTCTTC.

Comments on this clonotype: This is likely a read error, given that the CDR3 carries no conserved phenylalanine or tryptophan at its end. The chain joins TRBV11-2 to TRBJ2-5; D perhaps matches TRBD2 (6 bases). Germline CDR1 and CDR2: SGHAT and FQNNGV. V was shortened by 7 bases and J by 1 base, with 19 bases between the two germline ends. The CDR3 is made up of 16 amino acids. CDR3 loop: CASKSRDSALQETQYL. Written as DNA, the CDR3 is TGTGCCAGCAAATCCCGGGACTCGGCCCTCCAAGAGACCCAGTACTTA.

The V and J genes are TRBV12-3 or TRBV12-4 and TRBJ2-4; D ambiguous. The CDR3 extends over 14 amino acids. Trimming cost V 7 bases and J 6 bases, with 16 bases left between them. CDR3 sequence: CASTRAQDINIQYF. The CDR3 coding sequence is TGTGCCAGCACCCGGGCCCAAGACATAAACATTCAGTACTTC.

The table lists this clonotype with many counts. The chain combines TRBV6-5 with TRBJ2-7; 10 bases are a match to TRBD2. This CDR3 spans 17 amino acids. From germline, CDR1 is MNHEY and CDR2 SVGAGI. The junction had 13 bases not matched to a gene; V was cut back by 4 bases and J by 4 bases. CDR3 nucleotides: TGTGCCAGCAGTTCCCTGAAGCCGCGGACTAGCGGATACGAGCAGTACTTC. Amino acid sequence: CASSSLKPRTSGYEQYF.

About this clonotype itself: An end of the junction differs from the germline gene, which may be a read error. The CDR3 reads CARSLEAGRDTVFF. CDR3 bases: TGTGCCAGAAGCTTAGAGGCGGGGCGGGACACCGTATTTTTT. The rearrangement links TRBV11-2 to TRBJ1-3, with D perhaps matching TRBD1 (6 bases). The CDR3 consists of 14 residues. The germline V gene encodes CDR1 SGHAT and CDR2 FQNNGV.

Worth noting for this clonotype: This may arise from a read error, as a much more abundant clone is one base away. The CDR3 sequence: CVSMASGYRRTGELFF. The DNA of the CDR3 is TGTGTCAGCATGGCTAGCGGGTACCGCCGCACCGGGGAGCTGTTTTTT. V is TRBV2 and J is TRBJ2-2, with 8 bases matching TRBD2. The CDR3 length is 16 residues. Germline loops: CDR1 SNHLY, CDR2 FYNNEI.

At least ten counts were recorded for this clonotype. The CDR3 reads CATSGVGNEQFF. CDR3 DNA sequence: TGTGCCACCAGTGGTGTAGGCAATGAGCAGTTCTTC. This rearrangement joins TRBV24-1 to TRBJ2-1; no clear D gene. The CDR3 loop spans 12 amino acids. Germline CDR1 reads KGHDR; CDR2 reads SFDVKD. V was cut by 5 bases and J by 6 bases, with 7 bases left in between.

For this clonotype: A read error may account for a junction end that differs from germline. V usage is TRBV12-3 or TRBV12-4 and J usage is TRBJ2-5, with 10 bases fitting TRBD2. This CDR3 has 10 residues. The CDR3 DNA is TGTGCCAGCAGTTCGGGGACTAGCGCCTTC. As protein: CASSSGTSAF.

As regards this clonotype: Compared with germline, one end of the junction differs, possibly owing to a read error. The rearrangement uses TRBV6-1 and TRBJ2-1, with 7 bases identical to TRBD1. The CDR3 is 14 residues long. Germline V lookup: CDR1 MNHNS, CDR2 SASEGT. The CDR3 DNA follows: TGTGCTAGCAATGAATGGCAGGGGGTGGATGAGCAGTTCTTC. It is translated as CASNEWQGVDEQFF.

There are many counts of this clonotype. V usage is TRBV19 and J usage is TRBJ1-1; D might be TRBD1 (5 bases). Germline CDR1 reads LNHDA; CDR2 reads SQIVND (reference sequence). There are 12 residues in the CDR3. Trimming took 7 bases from V and 3 from J, leaving 9 bases between them. CDR3 in DNA: TGTGCCAGTATCCAGGGCTACACTGAAGCTTTCTTT. This sequence encodes CASIQGYTEAFF.

On this clonotype itself: Given the absence of the conserved phenylalanine or tryptophan at the CDR3 end, a read error is likely. The chain employs TRBV2 and TRBJ2-1, with a possible D match to TRBD2 (5 bases). The CDR3 runs to 11 residues. Germline CDR1 is SNHLY and CDR2 is FYNNEI. CDR3 amino acids: CVSPSRNEQFL. In DNA, the CDR3 is TGTGTCAGTCCTAGCAGGAATGAGCAGTTCTTA.

This chain joins TRBV7-3 and TRBJ2-2; D is unresolved. The CDR3 extends over 15 amino acids. CDR1 is SGHTA, CDR2 FQGTGA, per germline. Trimming pared 5 bases from V and 1 base from J, leaving 11 bases between. DNA for the CDR3: TGTGCCAGCAGCCCCGACATATGGAACACCGGGGAGCTGTTTTTT. Amino acids: CASSPDIWNTGELFF.

This clonotype was detected ten times or more. A junction end diverges from the germline sequence, so it may reflect a read error. The CDR3 DNA follows: TGTGCCAGCAGTCCAGGGACAGCCGTCATAGGTGAAAAACTGTTTTTC. It specifies CASSPGTAVIGEKLFF. The rearrangement links TRBV28 to TRBJ1-4; TRBD1 agrees at 7 bases. The CDR3 has 16 residues. Germline CDR1 reads MDHEN; CDR2 reads SYDVKM. The full variable domain, its missing parts supplied by reference TRBV28 and TRBJ1-4, is DVKVTQSSRYLVKRTGEKVFLECVQDMDHENMFWYRQDPGLGLRLIYFSYDVKMKEKGDIPEGYSVSREKKERFSLILESASTNQTSMYLCASSPGTAVIGEKLFFGSGTQLSVL.

As for this clonotype: A much larger clone sits a single nucleotide away, making a read error possible. The V and J genes are TRBV28 and TRBJ2-1, with 9 bases that match TRBD1. The junction had 12 bases not matched to a gene; V was cut back by 6 bases and J by 9 bases. Germline CDR1 and CDR2: MDHEN and SYDVKM. This CDR3 has 15 residues. The CDR3 loop reads CASRGPEQGAGEQFF. In DNA form, the CDR3 reads TGTGCCAGCAGGGGACCGGAACAGGGGGCCGGTGAGCAGTTCTTC.

Remarks on this clonotype: A read error may produce the germline difference seen at one junction end. The V call is TRBV2, the J call TRBJ2-4; no firm D call. Germline CDR1 reads SNHLY; CDR2 reads FYNNEI. CDR3 length: 14 amino acids. CDR3 loop: CASRELLSLGIQYF. Here the CDR3 DNA reads TGTGCCAGCCGTGAACTCCTTAGTCTAGGCATTCAGTACTTC.

A note on this clonotype: A junction boundary mismatches the germline segment, possibly from a read error. This chain uses TRBV29-1 with TRBJ2-5, with D perhaps assigned TRBD1 or TRBD2 (5 bases each). The V gene's germline CDR1 is SQVTM and CDR2 ANQGSEA. This CDR3 spans 13 amino acids. The CDR3, as DNA: TGCAGCGTCCACATGGGGGATGGAGAGACCCAGTGCTTC. Protein product: CSVHMGDGETQCF.

The V gene is TRBV6-5, the J gene TRBJ2-1, with 8 bases fitting TRBD1. V trimming: 8 bases; J trimming: 7 bases; junction bases outside the gene matches: 19. Germline assignment: CDR1 MNHEY and CDR2 SVGAGI. The CDR3 is made up of 17 amino acids. DNA of the CDR3: TGTGCCAGCTGTTCCATGCAGGGGGCCCTACAGTTAAATGAGCAGTTCTTC. As protein: CASCSMQGALQLNEQFF.

In the case of this clonotype: Relative to the germline gene, one junction end is altered; a read error may explain this. The chain uses TRBV11-2 and TRBJ2-5; D might be TRBD1 (5 bases). The CDR3 loop spans 13 amino acids. CDR1 and CDR2 from the germline V gene are SGHAT and FQNNGV. The DNA for the CDR3 is TGTGTCACCAGGGCCGTGGGCCAAGAGACCCAGTGCTTC. This translates into CVTRAVGQETQCF.

Concerning this clonotype: This sequence may be a read error, since a much larger clone differs from it by one base. The chain has TRBV28 and TRBJ2-7, with D perhaps given as TRBD1 or TRBD2 (5 bases each). The ends were cut back, 8 bases at V and 0 bases at J, with 17 bases in the middle. Per germline, CDR1 MDHEN and CDR2 SYDVKM. This CDR3 has 15 residues. The CDR3 DNA sequence: TGTGCCAGCTCCCCCGAGGCAGGGAGCTCCTACGAGCAGTACTTC. Protein sequence: CASSPEAGSSYEQYF.

Remarks on this clonotype: A read error may be the cause here, since a much bigger clone is one base away. This rearrangement joins TRBV25-1 to TRBJ1-1; D gene unclear. There are 14 residues in the CDR3. Trimming removed 2 bases at V and 5 bases at J, with 12 bases between. Germline loops: CDR1 MGHDK, CDR2 SYGVNS. CDR3 DNA: TGTGCCAGCAGTGAAATGGGGAGAATGACTGAAGCTTTCTTT. Translating it yields CASSEMGRMTEAFF.

With respect to this clonotype: The junction and the germline gene differ at one end; a read error may be behind it. The chain recombines TRBV11-2 with TRBJ2-2; D perhaps matches TRBD1 (10 bases). The CDR3 runs to 16 residues. Germline V gene sequence: CDR1 SGHAT, CDR2 FQNNGV. CDR3 loop: CASSLVVLAGTGELFF. The DNA of the CDR3 is TGTGCCAGCAGTTTAGTGGTGCTAGCGGGGACAGGGGAGTTGTTTTTT.

As to this clonotype: This is likely a read error, given that the CDR3 carries no conserved phenylalanine or tryptophan at its end. The chain recombines TRBV28 with TRBJ2-7, with D perhaps TRBD2 (6 bases). Germline CDR1 reads MDHEN; CDR2 reads SYDVKM. The V gene lost 9 bases and the J gene lost 0 bases, with 15 bases spanning the gap. CDR3 length: 14 amino acids. CDR3: CASRDAGSSYEQYL. The CDR3 bases are TGTGCCAGTAGGGACGCGGGGAGCTCCTACGAGCAGTACCTC.

With respect to this clonotype: The junction departs from the called germline gene at one end, perhaps through a read error. The V and J genes are TRBV11-2 and TRBJ2-5; D is perhaps TRBD1 (5 bases). In germline, CDR1 is SGHAT, CDR2 FQNNGV. CDR3 length: 14 amino acids. CDR3 nucleotides: TGTGCCAACAGCTTGTGGGGCACGCAGGAGACCCAATACTTC. Its translation is CANSLWGTQETQYF.

The chain recombines TRBV29-1 with TRBJ2-7; D is uncertain. The CDR3 is 11 amino acids. Trimming left V 4 bases short and J 13 bases short, with 17 bases between. CDR1 and CDR2 from the germline V gene are SQVTM and ANQGSEA. CDR3 in DNA: TGCAGCGTTGGGGGTCGTGAAGGGCAATACTTC. Protein sequence: CSVGGREGQYF.

This clonotype came up once. An end of the junction does not agree with germline; a read error may underlie this. CDR3 sequence (DNA): TGTGCCAGCAGCTTACAAGCGGGAGGACCTGGCACCGGGGAGCTGCTTTTT. It translates to CASSLQAGGPGTGELLF. This sequence joins TRBV11-2 and TRBJ2-2, with 9 positions matching TRBD2. Germline CDR1 SGHAT, CDR2 FQNNGV. CDR3 length: 17 residues.